A selection of T cell receptor beta chains follows, all from one sample in a study of technical replicates of blood from a few donors. Profiling relied on immunoSEQ multiplex PCR, and the TCRdb table lists in-frame clones only, not all of them. The sample carries 80,000 to 100,000 clones, approximately 96% recorded once. The sequencing input was T cells isolated from PBMCs. These TCRs come from a human donor in good health. Each CDR3 is given with its conserved first and last residue. A D gene is named only where the DNA matches it firmly. Size is stated for part of the rows, as once, few or many counts, or as a class when the clone is expanded.

>TRBD1|TRBV15|-|TRBJ2-7
TGTGCCACCAGCCGAACCCGACAGGGAGCGAACCACGAGCAGTACTTC
CATSRTRQGANHEQYF
>TRBD2|TRBV9|-|TRBJ2-3
TGTGCCAGCAGCCCTGGACTAGCGACAGATACGCAGTATTTT
CASSPGLATDTQYF
>-|TRBV15|once|TRBJ2-7
TGTGCCACCAGCAGAGACAGGTATACCTACGAGCAGTACTTC
CATSRDRYTYEQYF
>TRBD1|TRBV28|-|TRBJ2-2
TGTGCCAGCAGTTGGACAGGGGTGAACACCGGGGAGCTGTTTTTT
CASSWTGVNTGELFF
>-|TRBV19|-|TRBJ1-2
TGTGCCAGTAGTATCGCAGGCGCCCTATATGGCTACACCTTC
CASSIAGALYGYTF
>-|TRBV6-5|-|TRBJ2-7
TGTGCCAGCAGTTACTCGGAGGGGCGAGGCGAGCAGTACTTC
CASSYSEGRGEQYF
>-|TRBV2|-|TRBJ1-5
TGTGCCAGCAGTGATGGGGGGTGGAGCAATCAGCCCCAGCATTTT
CASSDGGWSNQPQHF
>-|TRBV28|-|TRBJ1-2
TGTGCCAGCAGCCAAAACAGGGACTATGGCTACACCTTC
CASSQNRDYGYTF
>-|TRBV12-5|-|TRBJ2-1
TGTGCTAGTGGTTCCTCCTCCTACAATGAGCAGTTCTTC
CASGSSSYNEQFF
>-|TRBV9|-|TRBJ2-1
TGTGCCAGCAGCCCCCCCTTAGGGGATGAGCAGTTCTTC
CASSPPLGDEQFF
>-|TRBV5-1|-|TRBJ2-5
TGCGCCAGCAGCTCAGCGACAGACCAAGAGACCCAGTACTTC
CASSSATDQETQYF
>-|TRBV27|-|TRBJ2-1
TGTGCCAGCAGTTGGTCTGGAGGGCCCTACAATGAGCAGTTCTTC
CASSWSGGPYNEQFF
>-|TRBV4-1|-|TRBJ2-1
TGCGCCAGCAGCCAGGGTCCGGTCGGCAGGTACTACAATGAGCAGTTCTTC
CASSQGPVGRYYNEQFF
>-|TRBV19|-|TRBJ2-5
TGTGCCAGTAGTAGACTCCAATGGGAGACCCAGTACTTC
CASSRLQWETQYF
>-|TRBV7-7|-|TRBJ2-5
TGTGCCAGCAGCTTAGCGAGAAGGAGGGAGACCCAGTACTTC
CASSLARRRETQYF
>-|TRBV5-1|-|TRBJ2-5
TGCGCCAGCAGCTTTAAAGAGACCCAGTACTTC
CASSFKETQYF
>TRBD2|TRBV27|-|TRBJ2-3
TGTGCCAGCGTTAGCTTTCGAGACAGGCGCGTTAGCGGGAGTACAGATACGCAGTATTTT
CASVSFRDRRVSGSTDTQYF
>TRBD1|TRBV28|-|TRBJ1-3
TGTGCCAGCAGTTACCGGGACAGGCCCTCTGGAAACACCATATATTTT
CASSYRDRPSGNTIYF
>TRBD2|TRBV4-2|-|TRBJ2-1
TGTGCCAGCAGCCGCGTCGAGCTAGCGGGAGGGGATGAGCAGTTCTTC
CASSRVELAGGDEQFF
>-|TRBV19|-|TRBJ1-1
TGTGCCAGCATGAGAGTTGGGCGTTACGCTGAAGCTTTCTTT
CASMRVGRYAEAFF
>TRBD2|TRBV5-4|-|TRBJ2-7
TGTGCCAGCAGCTCCATGAGCGGGATCAGCTCCTACGAGCAGTACTTC
CASSSMSGISSYEQYF
>TRBD2|TRBV14|-|TRBJ2-1
TGTGCCAGCAGCCATCCCGGACTAGTTTTATACAATGAGCAGTTCTTC
CASSHPGLVLYNEQFF
>-|TRBV27|-|TRBJ2-7
TGTGCCAGCAGTTTCAGCAGGGCAAACGAGCAGTACTTC
CASSFSRANEQYF
>TRBD2|TRBV5-1|-|TRBJ2-7
TGCGCCAGCAGCCTCGGACTAGCGGATACCTACGAGCAGTACTTC
CASSLGLADTYEQYF
>-|TRBV9|-|TRBJ1-2
TGTGCCAGCAGCGAACCATCTACTGGTCGTTTGCATGGCTACACCTTC
CASSEPSTGRLHGYTF
>TRBD2|TRBV19|-|TRBJ2-5
TGTGCCATCCCGCAGCGGGAGAATGGGGAGACCCAGTACTTC
CAIPQRENGETQYF
>-|TRBV27|-|TRBJ1-2
TGTGCCAGCAGTTTGGGCAGCACTAACTATGGCTACACCTTC
CASSLGSTNYGYTF
>-|TRBV21-1|-|TRBJ1-1
TGTGCCAGCAAGCAAACAGGCGGACAGCCGAACACTGAAGCTTTCTTT
CASKQTGGQPNTEAFF
>-|TRBV11-3|-|TRBJ2-7
TGTGCCAGCAGCTTAGACCCTAACTACGAGCAGTACTTC
CASSLDPNYEQYF
>-|TRBV14|-|TRBJ2-1
TGTGCCAGCAGCCAAACCGGGACAAAGCAGTTCTTC
CASSQTGTKQFF
>TRBD2|TRBV5-1|-|TRBJ2-5
TGCGCCAGCAATGCGGGAGGGCCTCGAGAGACCCAGTACTTC
CASNAGGPRETQYF
>-|TRBV30|-|TRBJ2-7
TGTGCCTGGAGTCGTGCGGGTCCCTACGAGCAGTACTTC
CAWSRAGPYEQYF
>TRBD2|TRBV12-5|-|TRBJ2-1
TGTGCTAGTGGTTGGCGGCTAGCGGGAGGGGGCAATGAGCAGTTCTTC
CASGWRLAGGGNEQFF
>TRBD2|TRBV4-3|-|TRBJ2-7
TGCGCCAGCAGCCAAGATCGGGCTAGCGGAATATCCTACGAGCAGTACTTC
CASSQDRASGISYEQYF
>-|TRBV2|-|TRBJ1-5
TGTGCCAGCAAGAAACAGGATCAGCCCCAGCATTTT
CASKKQDQPQHF
>-|TRBV4-1|-|TRBJ1-3
TGCGCCAGCAGCCAAGATCCCGTTGAGGGCTTCTCTGGAAACACCATATATTTT
CASSQDPVEGFSGNTIYF
>-|TRBV9|-|TRBJ2-7
TGTGCCAGCAACCTCGGGGAGAGCTCCTACGAGCAGTACTTC
CASNLGESSYEQYF
>-|TRBV27|-|TRBJ2-3
TGTGCCAGCAGCAGGCGGGCTAGCACAGATACGCAGTATTTT
CASSRRASTDTQYF
>TRBD1|TRBV7-7|-|TRBJ2-2
TGTGCCAGCAGCTTTAATTGGGACAGAGCGAACACCGGGGAGCTGTTTTTT
CASSFNWDRANTGELFF
>-|TRBV4-2|-|TRBJ2-1
TGTGCCAGCAGCCAATTCAGGGCTGAGCAGTTCTTC
CASSQFRAEQFF
>-|TRBV2|-|TRBJ2-7
TGTGCCAGCAGTGAAATGGGAGGCTTATACTACGAGCAGTACTTC
CASSEMGGLYYEQYF
>TRBD1|TRBV19|-|TRBJ2-1
TGTGCCAGTAGGCCGGGACAGGGGTACAATGAGCAGTTCTTC
CASRPGQGYNEQFF
>TRBD2|TRBV10-3|-|TRBJ2-1
TGTGCCATGACTTCCCCCTCCCAAGGACTAGCGGGAGTCAATGAGCAGTTCTTC
CAMTSPSQGLAGVNEQFF
>TRBD1|TRBV27|-|TRBJ2-5
TGTGCCAGCAGTAGCACAGGGGAGGAGACCCAGTACTTC
CASSSTGEETQYF
>-|TRBV2|-|TRBJ1-2
TGTGCCAGCAGACACAGAAAACTAGGCTATGGCTACACCTTC
CASRHRKLGYGYTF
>TRBD2|TRBV10-1|-|TRBJ2-7
TGCGCCAGCAGTCCGGGACTAGCGGGCTACGAGCAGTACTTC
CASSPGLAGYEQYF
>-|TRBV4-3|once|TRBJ1-5
TGCGCCAGCAGCCAAGACAGGGCCGGACCCCAGCATTTT
CASSQDRAGPQHF
>-|TRBV5-6|-|TRBJ2-7
TGTGCCAGCAGCTTTGACAGTTCCGCGTACTTC
CASSFDSSAYF
>TRBD2|TRBV7-8|-|TRBJ2-3
TGTGCCAGCAGCCCGAGGAGCTTTAGTAATCGGGCTAGCGGTAACACAGATACGCAGTATTTT
CASSPRSFSNRASGNTDTQYF